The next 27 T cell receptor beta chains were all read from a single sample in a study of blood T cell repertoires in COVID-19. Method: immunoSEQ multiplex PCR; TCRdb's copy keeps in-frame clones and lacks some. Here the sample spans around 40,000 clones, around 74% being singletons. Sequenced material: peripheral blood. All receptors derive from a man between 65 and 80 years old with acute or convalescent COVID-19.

The CDR3 spells CASSRTSGLNQPQHF. The CDR3, as DNA: TGTGCCAGCAGCCGTACATCAGGGTTAAATCAGCCCCAGCATTTT. The chain links TRBV7-6 to TRBJ1-5, with a possible D match to TRBD1 (5 bases). CDR3 length: 15 amino acids. Trimming shortened V by 5 bases and J by 4 bases, and 15 bases separated the two germline ends. CDR1 and CDR2 (germline): SGHVS, FNYEAQ.

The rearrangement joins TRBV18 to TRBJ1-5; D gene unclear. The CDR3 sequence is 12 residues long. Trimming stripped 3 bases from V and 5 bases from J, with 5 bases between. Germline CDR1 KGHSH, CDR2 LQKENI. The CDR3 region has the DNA TGTGCCAGCTCACCGGCTTATCAGCCCCAGCATTTT. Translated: CASSPAYQPQHF.

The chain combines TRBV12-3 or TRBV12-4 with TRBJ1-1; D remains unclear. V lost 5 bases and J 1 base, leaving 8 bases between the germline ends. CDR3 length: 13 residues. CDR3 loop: CASSLTRNTEAFF. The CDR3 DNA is TGTGCCAGCAGTCTAACTCGGAACACTGAAGCTTTCTTT.

The CDR3 DNA follows: TGTGCCAGCAGCTTGAGGCAGGGGGCCTACGAGCAGTACTTC. It specifies CASSLRQGAYEQYF. The V call is TRBV11-2, the J call TRBJ2-7, with 7 bases matching TRBD1. V was clipped by 3 bases and J by 2 bases; unmatched bases: 4. Germline assignment: CDR1 SGHAT and CDR2 FQNNGV. This CDR3 is 14 amino acids long.

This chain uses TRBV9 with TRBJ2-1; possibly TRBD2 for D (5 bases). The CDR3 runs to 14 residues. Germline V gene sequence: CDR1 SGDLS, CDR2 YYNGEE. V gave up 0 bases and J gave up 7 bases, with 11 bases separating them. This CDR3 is CASSVASGSNEQFF. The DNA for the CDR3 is TGTGCCAGCAGCGTAGCCTCGGGGAGTAATGAGCAGTTCTTC. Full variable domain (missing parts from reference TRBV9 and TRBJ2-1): DSGVTQTPKHLITATGQRVTLRCSPRSGDLSVYWYQQSLDQGLQFLIQYYNGEERAKGNILERFSAQQFPDLHSELNLSSLELGDSALYFCASSVASGSNEQFFGPGTRLTVL.

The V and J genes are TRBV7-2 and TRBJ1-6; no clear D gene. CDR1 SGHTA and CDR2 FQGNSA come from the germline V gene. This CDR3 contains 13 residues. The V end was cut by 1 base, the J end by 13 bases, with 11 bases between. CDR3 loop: CASSLGARKPLHF. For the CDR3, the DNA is TGTGCCAGCAGCTTAGGGGCCCGGAAGCCCCTCCACTTT.

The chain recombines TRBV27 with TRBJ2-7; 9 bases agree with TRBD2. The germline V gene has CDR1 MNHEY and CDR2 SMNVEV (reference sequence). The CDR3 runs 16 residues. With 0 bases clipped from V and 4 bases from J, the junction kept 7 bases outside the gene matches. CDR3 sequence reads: CASSLSGASGVYEQYF. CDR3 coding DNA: TGTGCCAGCAGTTTATCGGGGGCTAGCGGGGTGTACGAGCAGTACTTC.

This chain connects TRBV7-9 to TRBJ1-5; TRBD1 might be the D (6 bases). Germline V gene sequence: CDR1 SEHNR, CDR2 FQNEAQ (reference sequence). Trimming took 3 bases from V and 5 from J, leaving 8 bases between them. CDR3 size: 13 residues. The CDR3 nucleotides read TGTGCCAGCAGCTTGCCAGGGGATCAGCCCCAGCATTTT. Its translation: CASSLPGDQPQHF.

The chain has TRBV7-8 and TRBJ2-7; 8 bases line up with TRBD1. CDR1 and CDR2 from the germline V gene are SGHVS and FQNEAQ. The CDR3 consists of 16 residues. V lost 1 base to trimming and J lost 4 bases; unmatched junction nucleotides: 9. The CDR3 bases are TGTGCCAGCAGCTTAGGGTCCAGGGGGCAATCATACGAGCAGTACTTC. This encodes CASSLGSRGQSYEQYF.

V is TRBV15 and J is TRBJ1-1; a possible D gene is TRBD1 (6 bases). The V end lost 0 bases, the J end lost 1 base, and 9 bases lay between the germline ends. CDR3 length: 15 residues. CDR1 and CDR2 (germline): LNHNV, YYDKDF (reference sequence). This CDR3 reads CATSRERTANTEAFF. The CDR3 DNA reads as TGTGCCACCAGCAGAGAAAGGACAGCGAACACTGAAGCTTTCTTT.

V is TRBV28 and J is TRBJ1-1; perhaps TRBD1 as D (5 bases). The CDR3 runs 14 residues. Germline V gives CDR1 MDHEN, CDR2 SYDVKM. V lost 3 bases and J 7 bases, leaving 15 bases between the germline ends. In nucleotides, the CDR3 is TGTGCCAGCAGTTTTCAGAGGTCAGGGATTGAAGCTTTCTTT. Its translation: CASSFQRSGIEAFF.

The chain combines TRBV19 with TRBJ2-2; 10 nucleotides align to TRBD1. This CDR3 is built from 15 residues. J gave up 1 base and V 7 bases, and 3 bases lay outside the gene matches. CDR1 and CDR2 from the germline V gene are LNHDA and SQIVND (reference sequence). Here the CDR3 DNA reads TGTGCCAGTATGCGGACAGGGGGGAACACCGGGGAGCTGTTTTTT. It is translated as CASMRTGGNTGELFF.

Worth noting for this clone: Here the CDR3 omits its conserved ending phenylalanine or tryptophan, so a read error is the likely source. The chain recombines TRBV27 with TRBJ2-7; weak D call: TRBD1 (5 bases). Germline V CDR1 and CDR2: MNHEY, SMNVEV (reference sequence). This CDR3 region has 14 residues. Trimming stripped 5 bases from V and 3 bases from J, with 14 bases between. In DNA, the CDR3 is TGTGCCAGCAGTCCTAATCCAGGGATCTACGAGCAGTACCTC. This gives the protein CASSPNPGIYEQYL.

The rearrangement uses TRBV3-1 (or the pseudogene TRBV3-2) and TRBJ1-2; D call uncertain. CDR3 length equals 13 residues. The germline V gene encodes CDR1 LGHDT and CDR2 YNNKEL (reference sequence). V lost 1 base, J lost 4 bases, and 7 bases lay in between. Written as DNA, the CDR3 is TGTGCCAGCAGCCAAGGACTGACCTATGGCTACACCTTC. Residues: CASSQGLTYGYTF.

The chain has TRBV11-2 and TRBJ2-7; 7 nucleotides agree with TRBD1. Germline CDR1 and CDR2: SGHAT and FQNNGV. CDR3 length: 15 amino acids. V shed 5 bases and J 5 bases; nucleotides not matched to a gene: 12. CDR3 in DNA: TGTGCCAGCAGCCCCGGGACAGCTACGACTCACGAGCAGTACTTC. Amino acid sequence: CASSPGTATTHEQYF.

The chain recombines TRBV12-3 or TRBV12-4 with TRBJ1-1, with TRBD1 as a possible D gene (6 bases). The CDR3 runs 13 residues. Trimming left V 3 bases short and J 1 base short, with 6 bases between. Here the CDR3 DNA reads TGTGCCAGCAGTTTGACAGGGAACACTGAAGCTTTCTTT. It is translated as CASSLTGNTEAFF.

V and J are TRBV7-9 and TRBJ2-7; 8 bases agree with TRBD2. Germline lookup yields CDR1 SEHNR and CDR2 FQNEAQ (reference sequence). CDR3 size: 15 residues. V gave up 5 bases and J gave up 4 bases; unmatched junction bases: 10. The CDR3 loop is CASSLLADPSYEQYF. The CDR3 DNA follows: TGTGCCAGCAGCCTACTAGCGGATCCCTCATACGAGCAGTACTTC.

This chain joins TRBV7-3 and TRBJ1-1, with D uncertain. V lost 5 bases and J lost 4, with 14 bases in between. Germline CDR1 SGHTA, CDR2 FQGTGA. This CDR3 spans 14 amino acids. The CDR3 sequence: CASSKKGESTEAFF. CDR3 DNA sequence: TGTGCCAGCAGCAAGAAGGGAGAGAGCACTGAAGCTTTCTTT.

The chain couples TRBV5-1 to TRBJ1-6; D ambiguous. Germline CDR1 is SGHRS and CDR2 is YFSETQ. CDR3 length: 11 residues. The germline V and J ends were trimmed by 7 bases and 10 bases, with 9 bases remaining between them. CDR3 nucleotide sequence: TGCGCCAGCCCGTGGGAGTCACCCCTCCACTTT. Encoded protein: CASPWESPLHF.

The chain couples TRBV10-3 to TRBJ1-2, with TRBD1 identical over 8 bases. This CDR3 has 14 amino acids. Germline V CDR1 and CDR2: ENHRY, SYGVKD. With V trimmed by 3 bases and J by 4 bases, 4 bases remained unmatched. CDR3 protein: CAISEQGGVYGYTF. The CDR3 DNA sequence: TGTGCCATCAGTGAACAGGGGGGGGTCTATGGCTACACCTTC.

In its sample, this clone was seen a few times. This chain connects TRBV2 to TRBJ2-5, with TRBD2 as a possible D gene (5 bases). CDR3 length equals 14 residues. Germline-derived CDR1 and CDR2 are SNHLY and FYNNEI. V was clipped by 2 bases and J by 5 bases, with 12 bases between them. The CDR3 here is CASSEPLAGETQYF. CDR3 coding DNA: TGTGCCAGCAGTGAACCCCTAGCTGGCGAGACCCAGTACTTC.

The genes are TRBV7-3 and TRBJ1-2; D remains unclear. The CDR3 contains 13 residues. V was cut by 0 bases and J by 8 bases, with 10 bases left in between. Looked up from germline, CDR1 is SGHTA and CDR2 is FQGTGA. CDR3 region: CASSLTSGWGYTF. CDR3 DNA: TGTGCCAGCAGCTTAACCTCGGGTTGGGGCTACACCTTC. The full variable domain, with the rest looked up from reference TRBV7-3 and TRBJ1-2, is GAGVSQTPSNKVTEKGKYVELRCDPISGHTALYWYRQSLGQGPEFLIYFQGTGAADDSGLPNDRFFAVRPEGSVSTLKIQRTERGDSAVYLCASSLTSGWGYTFGSGTRLTVV.

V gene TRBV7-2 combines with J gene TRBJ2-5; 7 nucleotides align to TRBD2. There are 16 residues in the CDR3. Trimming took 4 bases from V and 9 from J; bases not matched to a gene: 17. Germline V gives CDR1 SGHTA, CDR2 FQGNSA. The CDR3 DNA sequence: TGTGCCAGCAGCTCAAGTCTTACTAGCGTGGGAGGGGCCCAGTACTTC. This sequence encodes CASSSSLTSVGGAQYF.

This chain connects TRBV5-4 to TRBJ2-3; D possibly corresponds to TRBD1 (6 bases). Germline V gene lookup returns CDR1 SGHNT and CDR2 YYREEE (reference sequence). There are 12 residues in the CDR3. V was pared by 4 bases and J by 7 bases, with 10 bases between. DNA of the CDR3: TGTGCCAGCAGCCCCAGGGGCTATACGCAGTATTTT. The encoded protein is CASSPRGYTQYF.

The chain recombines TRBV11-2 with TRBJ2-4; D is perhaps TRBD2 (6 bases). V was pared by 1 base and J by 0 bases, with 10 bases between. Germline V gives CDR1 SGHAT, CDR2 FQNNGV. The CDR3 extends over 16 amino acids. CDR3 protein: CASSLALGLAKNIQYF. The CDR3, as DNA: TGTGCCAGCAGCTTAGCGTTGGGACTAGCCAAAAACATTCAGTACTTC.

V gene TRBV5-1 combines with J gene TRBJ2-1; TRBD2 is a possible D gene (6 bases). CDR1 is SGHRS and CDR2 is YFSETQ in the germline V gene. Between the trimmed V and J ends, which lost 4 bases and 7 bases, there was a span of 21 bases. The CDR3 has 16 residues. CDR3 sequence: CASSDPGETEINEQFF. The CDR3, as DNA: TGCGCCAGCAGCGACCCGGGGGAGACCGAGATTAATGAGCAGTTCTTC. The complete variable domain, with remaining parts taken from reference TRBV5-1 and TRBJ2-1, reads KAGVTQTPRYLIKTRGQQVTLSCSPISGHRSVSWYQQTPGQGLQFLFEYFSETQRNKGNFPGRFSGRQFSNSRSEMNVSTLELGDSALYLCASSDPGETEINEQFFGPGTRLTVL.

CDR3 sequence (DNA): TGTGCCAGCAGCCCCTGGGAACCAGGGAGTGGGGGCGCTGAAAAACTGTTTTTT. Protein sequence: CASSPWEPGSGGAEKLFF. The chain combines TRBV7-3 with TRBJ1-4; D is possibly TRBD1 (6 bases). The CDR3 is 18 residues long. Trimming took off 5 bases at V and 7 bases at J, with 26 bases between the two ends. Germline V CDR1 and CDR2: SGHTA, FQGTGA.